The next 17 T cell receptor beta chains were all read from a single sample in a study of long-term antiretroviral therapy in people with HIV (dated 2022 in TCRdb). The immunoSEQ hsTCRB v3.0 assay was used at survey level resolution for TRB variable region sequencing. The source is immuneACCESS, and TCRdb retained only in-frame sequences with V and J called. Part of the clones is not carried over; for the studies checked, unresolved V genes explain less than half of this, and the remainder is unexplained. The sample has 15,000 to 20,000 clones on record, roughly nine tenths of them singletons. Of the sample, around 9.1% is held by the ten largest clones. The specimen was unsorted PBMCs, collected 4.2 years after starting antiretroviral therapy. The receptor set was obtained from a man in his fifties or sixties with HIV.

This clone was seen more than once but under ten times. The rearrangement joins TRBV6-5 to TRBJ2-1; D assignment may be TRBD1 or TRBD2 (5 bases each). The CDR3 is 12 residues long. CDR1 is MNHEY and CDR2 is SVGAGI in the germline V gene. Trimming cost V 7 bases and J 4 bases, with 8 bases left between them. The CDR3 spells CASTGAYNEQFF. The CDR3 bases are TGTGCCAGCACCGGGGCTTACAATGAGCAGTTCTTC.

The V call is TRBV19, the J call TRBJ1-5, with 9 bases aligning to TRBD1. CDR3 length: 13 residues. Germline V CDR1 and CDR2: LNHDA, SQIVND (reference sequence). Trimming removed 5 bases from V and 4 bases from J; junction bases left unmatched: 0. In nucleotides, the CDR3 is TGTGCCAGTAGTGACAGGGGGAATCAGCCCCAGCATTTT. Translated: CASSDRGNQPQHF.

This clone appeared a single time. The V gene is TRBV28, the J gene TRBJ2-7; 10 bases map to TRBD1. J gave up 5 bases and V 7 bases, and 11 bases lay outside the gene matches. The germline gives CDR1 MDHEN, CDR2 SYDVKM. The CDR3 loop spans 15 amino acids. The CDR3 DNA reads TGTGCCAGCAACAAACGACAGGGGGCCATAAACGAGCAGTACTTC. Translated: CASNKRQGAINEQYF.

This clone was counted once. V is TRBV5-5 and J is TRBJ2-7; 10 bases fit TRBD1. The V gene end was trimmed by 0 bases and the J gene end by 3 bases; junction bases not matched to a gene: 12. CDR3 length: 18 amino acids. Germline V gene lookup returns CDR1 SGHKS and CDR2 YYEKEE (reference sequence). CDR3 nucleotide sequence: TGTGCCAGCAGCTTGGCTCGAGGTCGGGGACAGGGGAGCTACGAGCAGTACTTC. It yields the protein CASSLARGRGQGSYEQYF.

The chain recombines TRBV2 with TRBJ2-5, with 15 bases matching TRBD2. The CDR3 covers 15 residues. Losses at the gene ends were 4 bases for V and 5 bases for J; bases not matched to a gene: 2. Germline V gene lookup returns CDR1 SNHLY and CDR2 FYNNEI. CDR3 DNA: TGTGCCAGCAGTGGGACTAGCGGGGGGGGCGAGACCCAGTACTTC. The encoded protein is CASSGTSGGGETQYF. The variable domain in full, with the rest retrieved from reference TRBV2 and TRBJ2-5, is EPEVTQTPSHQVTQMGQEVILRCVPISNHLYFYWYRQILGQKVEFLVSFYNNEISEKSEIFDDQFSVERPDGSNFTLKIRSTKLEDSAMYFCASSGTSGGGETQYFGPGTRLLVL.

The CDR3 protein is CASSFGTSGPQQFF. DNA of the CDR3: TGTGCCAGCAGTTTTGGGACTAGCGGGCCTCAACAGTTCTTC. This rearrangement joins TRBV27 to TRBJ2-1, with TRBD2 matching 12 bases. The CDR3 has 14 amino acids. CDR1 and CDR2 (germline): MNHEY, SMNVEV (reference sequence). J gave up 13 bases and V 3 bases, and 7 bases lay outside the gene matches.

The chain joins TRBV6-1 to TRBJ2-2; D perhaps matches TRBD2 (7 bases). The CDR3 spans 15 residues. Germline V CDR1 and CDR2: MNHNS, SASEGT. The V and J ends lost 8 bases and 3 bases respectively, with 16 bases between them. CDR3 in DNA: TGTGCCAGCGTCACGGGGGGCAGGTACACCGGGGAGCTGTTTTTT. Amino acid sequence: CASVTGGRYTGELFF.

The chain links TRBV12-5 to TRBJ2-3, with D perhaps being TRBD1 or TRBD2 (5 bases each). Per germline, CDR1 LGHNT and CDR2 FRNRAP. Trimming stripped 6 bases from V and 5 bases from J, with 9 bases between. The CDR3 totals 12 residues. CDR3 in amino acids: CASGPGRDTQYF. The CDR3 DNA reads TGTGCTAGTGGCCCAGGGAGAGATACGCAGTATTTT. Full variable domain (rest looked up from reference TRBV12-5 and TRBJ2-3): DARVTQTPRHKVTEMGQEVTMRCQPILGHNTVFWYRQTMMQGLELLAYFRNRAPLDDSGMPKDRFSAEMPDATLATLKIQPSEPRDSAVYFCASGPGRDTQYFGPGTRLTVL.

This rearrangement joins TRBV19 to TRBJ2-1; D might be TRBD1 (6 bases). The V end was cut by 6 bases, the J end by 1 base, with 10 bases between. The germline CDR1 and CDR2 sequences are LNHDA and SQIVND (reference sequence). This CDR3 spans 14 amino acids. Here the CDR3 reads CASRPTGSYNEQFF. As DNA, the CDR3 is TGTGCCAGTAGGCCGACAGGATCCTACAATGAGCAGTTCTTC.

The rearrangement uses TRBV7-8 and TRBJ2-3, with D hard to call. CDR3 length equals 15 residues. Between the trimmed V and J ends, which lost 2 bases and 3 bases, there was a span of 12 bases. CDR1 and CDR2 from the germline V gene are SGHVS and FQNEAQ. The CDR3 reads CASSLLFSRTDTQYF. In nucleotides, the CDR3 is TGTGCCAGCAGCTTACTGTTCTCTCGGACAGATACGCAGTATTTT.

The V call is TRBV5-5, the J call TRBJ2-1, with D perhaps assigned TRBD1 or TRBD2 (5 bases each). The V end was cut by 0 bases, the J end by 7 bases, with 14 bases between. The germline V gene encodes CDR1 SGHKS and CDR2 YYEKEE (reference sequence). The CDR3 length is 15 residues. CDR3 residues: CASSLATPRGNEQFF. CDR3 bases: TGTGCCAGCAGCTTGGCAACCCCGAGGGGAAATGAGCAGTTCTTC.

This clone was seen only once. Written as DNA, the CDR3 is TGTGCCAGCAGTTTCGGGGCAAACACTGAAGCTTTCTTT. It codes for CASSFGANTEAFF. This chain links TRBV6-6 with TRBJ1-1; a weak D match, TRBD1 (5 bases). This CDR3 is 13 amino acids long. Trimming removed 4 bases from V and 2 bases from J, with 8 bases in between. CDR1 and CDR2 from the germline V gene are MNHNY and SVGAGI (reference sequence).

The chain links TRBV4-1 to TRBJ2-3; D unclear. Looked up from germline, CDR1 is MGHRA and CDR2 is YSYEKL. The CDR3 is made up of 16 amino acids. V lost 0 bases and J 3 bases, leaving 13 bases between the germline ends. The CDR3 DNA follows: TGCGCCAGCAGCCAAGATTGGGTCCAGAGAACAGATACGCAGTATTTT. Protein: CASSQDWVQRTDTQYF.

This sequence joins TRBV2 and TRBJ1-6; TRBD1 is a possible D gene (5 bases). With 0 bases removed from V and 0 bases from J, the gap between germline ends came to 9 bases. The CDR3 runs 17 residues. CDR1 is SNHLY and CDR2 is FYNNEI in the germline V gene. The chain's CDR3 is CASSEARGSSYNSPLHF. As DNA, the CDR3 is TGTGCCAGCAGTGAAGCCCGGGGGAGCTCCTATAATTCACCCCTCCACTTT.

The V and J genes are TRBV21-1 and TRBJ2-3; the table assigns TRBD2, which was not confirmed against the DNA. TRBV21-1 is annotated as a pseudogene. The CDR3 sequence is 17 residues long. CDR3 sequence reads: CASSKVPRGETTDTQYF. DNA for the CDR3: TGTGCCAGCAGCAAAGTTCCACGCGGGGAAACTACAGATACGCAGTATTTT.

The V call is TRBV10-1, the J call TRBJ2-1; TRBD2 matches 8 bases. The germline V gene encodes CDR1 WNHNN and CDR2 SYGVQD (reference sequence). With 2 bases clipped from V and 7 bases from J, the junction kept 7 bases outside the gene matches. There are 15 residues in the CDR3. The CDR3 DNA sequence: TGCGCCAGCAGTGAGAAGCGGGGGCTGTGGAATGAGCAGTTCTTC. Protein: CASSEKRGLWNEQFF.

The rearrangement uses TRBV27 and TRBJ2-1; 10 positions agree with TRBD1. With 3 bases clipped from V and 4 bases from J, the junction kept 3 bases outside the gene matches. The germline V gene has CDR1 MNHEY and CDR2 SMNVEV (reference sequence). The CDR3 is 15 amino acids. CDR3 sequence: CASSFRTGGYNEQFF. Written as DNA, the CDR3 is TGTGCCAGCAGTTTCCGGACAGGGGGTTACAATGAGCAGTTCTTC.